This T cell receptor (beta chain) was captured by sequencing in a study of CD8 T cells in Susac syndrome. Study-level results: Acknowledgment was made by the study that its TCR sequencing and HLA analysis involved a relatively small number of individuals.

A quantity of about 0.45 to 1 ug RNA underwent reverse transcription using random hexamers. The authors amplified TCR beta CDR3 across 54 Vbeta and 13 Jbeta using immunoSEQ multiplex PCR. TCRdb redid the calling of the immunoSEQ multiplex PCR reads with MiXCR, one entry per CDR3 protein. The sample includes fewer than 250,000 distinct CDR3 sequences, under 95% of them seen just once. A remark on this clonotype: The antigen remains undetermined.

TCR beta sequencing covered blood CD8+ and CD4+ T cells. Healthy donors formed controls matched for age and sex. Germline V gene sequence: CDR1 GTSNPN, CDR2 SVGIG (reference sequence). The CDR3 loop spans 14 amino acids. The germline V and J ends were trimmed by 1 base and 0 bases, with 7 bases remaining between them. The source material was CD4+ T cells from PBMCs. This TCR came from a human donor in good health. This chain uses TRBV30 with TRBJ2-1; D not certain. Here the CDR3 DNA reads TGTGCCTGGAGTGGAACCCGCTCCTACAATGAGCAGTTCTTC. Residues: CAWSGTRSYNEQFF.